Below, 2 T cell receptor beta chains from the same sample are listed, as sequenced in a study of blood T cell repertoires in COVID-19. Sequencing was performed with immunoSEQ multiplex PCR; in TCRdb, only in-frame clones are kept and a portion is missing. The table includes roughly 280,000 clones, about nine tenths detected once. The sample comprised peripheral blood. All receptors derive from a man aged 35 to 55 with active or convalescent COVID-19.

This chain joins TRBV12-3 or TRBV12-4 and TRBJ2-4; D might be TRBD1 (6 bases). CDR3 length: 13 residues. The V and J ends lost 3 bases and 8 bases respectively, with 11 bases between them. The CDR3 DNA reads as TGTGCCAGCAGTTTTCAGGGGCTTGACATTCAGTACTTC. Protein: CASSFQGLDIQYF.

This sequence joins TRBV20-1 and TRBJ1-1; D uncertain. The CDR3 sequence is 11 residues long. V dropped 6 bases and J dropped 3 bases, with 8 bases sitting between them. CDR1 and CDR2 (germline): DFQATT, SNEGSKA (reference sequence). CDR3 residues: CSALLDTEAFF. CDR3 bases: TGCAGTGCCCTCCTAGACACTGAAGCTTTCTTT.